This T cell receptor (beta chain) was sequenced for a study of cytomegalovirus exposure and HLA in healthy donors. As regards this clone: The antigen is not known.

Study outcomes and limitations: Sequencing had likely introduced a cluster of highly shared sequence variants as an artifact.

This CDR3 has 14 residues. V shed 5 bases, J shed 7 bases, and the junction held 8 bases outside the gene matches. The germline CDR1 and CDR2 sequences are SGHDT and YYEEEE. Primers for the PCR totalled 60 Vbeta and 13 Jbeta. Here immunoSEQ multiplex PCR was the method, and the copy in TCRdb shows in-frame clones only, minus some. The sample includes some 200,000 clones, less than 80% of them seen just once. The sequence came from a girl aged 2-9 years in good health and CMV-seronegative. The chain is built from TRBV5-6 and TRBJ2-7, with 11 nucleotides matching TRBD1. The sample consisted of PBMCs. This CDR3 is CASRNGQGAREQYF. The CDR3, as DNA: TGTGCCAGCAGAAATGGACAGGGGGCAAGGGAGCAGTACTTC.